This TCR beta chain was recovered during a study of blood T cell repertoires in COVID-19. Study-level information: Researchers got acute and convalescent COVID-19 samples from the United States, Italy and Spain. PBMCs, B-cell-depleted T cells, or T cells were the source of the cDNA or gDNA that made up the material.

Original analysis: Reference gene primer amplification yielded estimated nucleated cell counts. Generated by immunoSEQ multiplex PCR, the TCRdb table keeps only in-frame clones and is missing some. That table is the source of V, J and clone size, and D and trimming were worked out from the DNA. Here the sample spans about 210,000 clones, about 91% being singletons. This CDR3 comprises 17 residues. V was trimmed by 1 base and J by 4 bases, leaving 18 bases between them. The germline V gene has CDR1 LNHDA and CDR2 SQIVND (reference sequence). Sequencing input: peripheral blood. The origin of this receptor is a woman aged 40-49 years with acute or convalescent COVID-19. V gene TRBV19 combines with J gene TRBJ2-3, with D tentatively TRBD2 (6 bases). DNA for the CDR3: TGTGCCAGTAGTATAGCGGGGACTCTCTCGAGGGCAGATACGCAGTATTTT. Translating it yields CASSIAGTLSRADTQYF.